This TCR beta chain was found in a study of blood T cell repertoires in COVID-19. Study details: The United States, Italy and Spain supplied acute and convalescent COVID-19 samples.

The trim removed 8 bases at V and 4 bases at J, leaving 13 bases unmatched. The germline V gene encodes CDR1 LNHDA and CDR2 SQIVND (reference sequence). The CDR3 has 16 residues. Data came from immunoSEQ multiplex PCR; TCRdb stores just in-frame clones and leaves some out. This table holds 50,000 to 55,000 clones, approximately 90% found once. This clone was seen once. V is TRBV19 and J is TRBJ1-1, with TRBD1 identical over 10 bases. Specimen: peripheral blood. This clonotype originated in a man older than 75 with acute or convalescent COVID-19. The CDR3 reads CASSPLTGGSGTEAFF. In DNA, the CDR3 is TGTGCCAGTTCCCCCCTGACAGGGGGCTCAGGCACTGAAGCTTTCTTT.